Included here is one T cell receptor beta chain sequence, with context. Its antigen is as yet unknown. Terminally differentiated effector memory CD45RA+ cells were left out of the naive CD8 fraction, which was CD45RO-negative and positively selected for CCR7. The data derive from a study of shared clonotypes between healthy human individuals. Study information: Per donor, three plates held CD4 naive cells, three held CD4 memory, two held CD8 naive and one held CD8 memory.

V was clipped by 5 bases and J by 1 base, with 12 bases between them. The CDR3 totals 14 residues. Germline values: CDR1 MNHNY, CDR2 SVGAGI (reference sequence). Study outcomes and limitations: In several donors, around 5.5% of naive CD4 clonotypes appeared in common.

Sequencing used immunoSEQ multiplex PCR; TCRdb keeps in-frame clones, though not all of them. This sample has approximately 840,000 clones, with roughly 96% found just once. This TCR was recovered from a man under 40 in good health. The sequenced sample was naive CD8+ T cells sorted from blood. The rearrangement links TRBV6-6 to TRBJ2-7; D remains unclear. The CDR3 DNA is TGTGCCAGCAGTACCTCGGACGGGTCCTACGAGCAGTACTTC. Translating it yields CASSTSDGSYEQYF.